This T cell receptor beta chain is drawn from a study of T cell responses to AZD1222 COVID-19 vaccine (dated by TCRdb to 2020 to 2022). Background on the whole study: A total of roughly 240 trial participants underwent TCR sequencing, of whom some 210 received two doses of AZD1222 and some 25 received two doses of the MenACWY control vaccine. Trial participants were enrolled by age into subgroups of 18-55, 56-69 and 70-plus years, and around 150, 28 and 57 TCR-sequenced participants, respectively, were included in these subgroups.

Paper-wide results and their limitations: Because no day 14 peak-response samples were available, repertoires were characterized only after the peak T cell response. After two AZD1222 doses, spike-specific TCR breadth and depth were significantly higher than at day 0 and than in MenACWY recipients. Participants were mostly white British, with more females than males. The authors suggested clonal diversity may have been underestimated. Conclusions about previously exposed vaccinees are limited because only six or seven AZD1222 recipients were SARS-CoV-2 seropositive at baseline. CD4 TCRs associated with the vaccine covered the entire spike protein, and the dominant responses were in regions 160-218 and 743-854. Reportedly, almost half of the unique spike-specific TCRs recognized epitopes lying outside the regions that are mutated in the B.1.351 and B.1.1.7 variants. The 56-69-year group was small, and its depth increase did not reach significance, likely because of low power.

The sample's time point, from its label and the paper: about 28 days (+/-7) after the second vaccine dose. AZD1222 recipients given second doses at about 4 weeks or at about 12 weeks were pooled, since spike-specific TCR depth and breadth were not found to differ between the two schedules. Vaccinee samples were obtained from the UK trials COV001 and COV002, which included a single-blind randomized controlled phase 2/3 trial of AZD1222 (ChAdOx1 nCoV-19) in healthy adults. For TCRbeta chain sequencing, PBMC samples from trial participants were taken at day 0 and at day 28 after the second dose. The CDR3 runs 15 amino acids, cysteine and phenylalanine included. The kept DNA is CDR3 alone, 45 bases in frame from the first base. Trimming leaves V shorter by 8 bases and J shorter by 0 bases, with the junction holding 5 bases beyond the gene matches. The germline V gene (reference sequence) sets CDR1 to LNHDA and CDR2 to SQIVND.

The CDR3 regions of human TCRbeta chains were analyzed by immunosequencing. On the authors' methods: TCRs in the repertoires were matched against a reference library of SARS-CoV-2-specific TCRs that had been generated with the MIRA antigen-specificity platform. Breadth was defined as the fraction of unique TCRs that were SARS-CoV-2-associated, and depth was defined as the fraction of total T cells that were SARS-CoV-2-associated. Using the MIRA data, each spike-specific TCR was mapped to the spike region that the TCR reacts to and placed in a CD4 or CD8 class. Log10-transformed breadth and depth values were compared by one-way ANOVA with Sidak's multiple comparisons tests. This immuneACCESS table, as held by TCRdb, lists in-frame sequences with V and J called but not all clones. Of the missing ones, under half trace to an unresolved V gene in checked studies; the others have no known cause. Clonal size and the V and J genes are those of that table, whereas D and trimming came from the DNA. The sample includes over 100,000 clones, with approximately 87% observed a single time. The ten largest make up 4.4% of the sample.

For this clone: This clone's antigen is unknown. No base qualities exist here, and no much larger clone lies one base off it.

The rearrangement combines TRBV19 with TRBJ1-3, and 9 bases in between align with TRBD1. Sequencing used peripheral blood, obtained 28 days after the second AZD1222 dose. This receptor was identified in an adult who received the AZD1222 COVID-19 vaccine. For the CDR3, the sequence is CASSQGAYSGNTIYF. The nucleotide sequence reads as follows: TGTGCCAGTTCACAGGGGGCCTACTCTGGAAACACCATATATTTT. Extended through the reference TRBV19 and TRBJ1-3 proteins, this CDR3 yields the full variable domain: DGGITQSPKYLFRKEGQNVTLSCEQNLNHDAMYWYRQDPGQGLRLIYYSQIVNDFQKGDIAEGYSVSREKKESFPLTVTSAQKNPTAFYLCASSQGAYSGNTIYFGEGSWLTVV.